The rows below give T cell receptor beta chains drawn from one sample of a study of blood T cell repertoires in COVID-19. TCRdb keeps only in-frame clones here, not all; method: immunoSEQ multiplex PCR. The table lists roughly 100,000 clones, roughly 87% of them singletons. The specimen sequenced was peripheral blood. The receptors were gathered from a man between 45 and 60 years old with active COVID-19. CDR3s include the opening cysteine and the closing phenylalanine or tryptophan. The D gene is left open where the match is weak. Expanded clones are given a class, and other clones once, few, many or no size at all.

d_call clone_size j_call v_call cdr3_nt cdr3_aa
TRBD2 few TRBJ2-1 TRBV3-1/TRBV3-2 TGTGCCAGCAGCCCTAGCGGGGCTTTGGTCAATGAGCAGTTCTTC CASSPSGALVNEQFF
NA NA TRBJ1-3 TRBV4-3 TGCGCCAGCAGCCAAGATGCGTCCTACTCTGGAAACACCATATATTTT CASSQDASYSGNTIYF
NA NA TRBJ1-2 TRBV6-5 TGTGCCAGCCTTGACAGTGTAGCTAACTATGGCTACACCTTC CASLDSVANYGYTF
NA NA TRBJ2-5 TRBV11-2 TGTGCCAGCAGCTCAGGGGCGACCCCACCACAAGAGACCCAGTACTTC CASSSGATPPQETQYF
TRBD2 NA TRBJ2-2 TRBV5-4 TGTGCCAGCAGCTTGGGTCTAGCGGGGCCGAACACCGGGGAGCTGTTTTTT CASSLGLAGPNTGELFF
NA NA TRBJ2-5 TRBV4-2 TGTGCCAGCAGCCAAGAGGGAGGGGGGGTACAAGAGACCCAGTACTTC CASSQEGGGVQETQYF
NA NA TRBJ2-3 TRBV3-1/TRBV3-2 TGTGCCAGCAGCCAAGGTCAACTTCACTCAGATACGCAGTATTTT CASSQGQLHSDTQYF
TRBD2 NA TRBJ2-1 TRBV5-5 TGTGCCAGCAGCTTGGAGGCTAGCGGGGCGAGGTATGAGCAGTTCTTC CASSLEASGARYEQFF
NA NA TRBJ1-4 TRBV19 TGTGCCAGTAGTATACTCGCAGGTTCAACTAATGAAAAACTGTTTTTT CASSILAGSTNEKLFF
NA many TRBJ1-1 TRBV29-1 TGCAGCGTTGACAGGGAAGCTTTCTTT CSVDREAFF
NA once TRBJ1-2 TRBV6-1 TGTGCCAGCAGTGAAGCGCGGGCAGCTTACTATGGCTACACCTTC CASSEARAAYYGYTF
NA NA TRBJ1-1 TRBV6-6 TGTGCCAGCAGTTACCCAGGGGTATACACTGAAGCTTTCTTT CASSYPGVYTEAFF
NA NA TRBJ1-1 TRBV6-5 TGTGCCAGCAGTTACCAGGGTGGGGGGTTCACTGAAGCTTTCTTT CASSYQGGGFTEAFF
NA NA TRBJ1-5 TRBV27 TGTGCCAGCAGTTCTGCAGGGGTTGGACAGCCCCAGCATTTT CASSSAGVGQPQHF
NA NA TRBJ1-2 TRBV7-3 TGTGCCAGCTCTGGAGGCGGGGATCCCACTTTGGGTGGCTACACCTTC CASSGGGDPTLGGYTF
NA NA TRBJ2-5 TRBV7-9 TGTGCCAGCAGCCGGACATCAACACAAGAGACCCAGTACTTC CASSRTSTQETQYF
NA NA TRBJ1-1 TRBV5-4 TGTGCCAGCAGCTTGGTGGGGGGGCTCACTGAAGCTTTCTTT CASSLVGGLTEAFF
TRBD1 NA TRBJ1-2 TRBV30 TGTGCCTGGAGTGTACTGAGGACAGGAAGCTACACCTTC CAWSVLRTGSYTF
NA NA TRBJ2-5 TRBV10-3 TGTGCCATCAGTGAGGGGATAGCGGCCATTGAGACCCAGTACTTC CAISEGIAAIETQYF
TRBD2 NA TRBJ2-5 TRBV13 TGTGCCAGCAGCCCGGGACTAGCGGGGGAGAATGAGGAGACCCAGTACTTC CASSPGLAGENEETQYF
NA few TRBJ1-1 TRBV5-1 TGCGCCAGCAGCTGGGCAGGGCTGAACACTGAAGCTTTCTTT CASSWAGLNTEAFF
NA NA TRBJ1-3 TRBV7-2 TGTGCCAGCAGCTTAAGGTCGGGGGGGGCTGGAAACACCATATATTTT CASSLRSGGAGNTIYF
TRBD1 once TRBJ2-6 TRBV6-6 TGTGCCAGCAGCGAGTCCTCCCCGGGACAGGATCTCTCTGGGGCCAACGTCCTGACTTTC CASSESSPGQDLSGANVLTF
NA once TRBJ1-3 TRBV9 TGTGCCAGCAGCACCAGGATGGGAAACACCATATATTTT CASSTRMGNTIYF
TRBD1 NA TRBJ1-4 TRBV30 TGTGCCTGGGACCGGGACAGGGGGCTTGCTAATGAAAAACTGTTTTTT CAWDRDRGLANEKLFF
NA NA TRBJ1-2 TRBV14 TGTGCCAGCAGCCAAGTTGGGGGCAACTATGGCTACACCTTC CASSQVGGNYGYTF
NA NA TRBJ2-7 TRBV4-1 TGCGCCAGCAGCCAAGATTTAGCCCGCGGGCAGTACTTC CASSQDLARGQYF
TRBD2 NA TRBJ2-3 TRBV3-1/TRBV3-2 TGTGCCAGCAGCCCGCTTCGTGGGGGGGTCACAGATACGCAGTATTTT CASSPLRGGVTDTQYF
TRBD2 NA TRBJ2-1 TRBV7-8 TGTGCCAGCAGCTTCAGGACTAGCTTTTATGAGCAGTTCTTC CASSFRTSFYEQFF
NA NA TRBJ1-6 TRBV6-1 TGTGCCAGCTTTACGACCGGGTCACCCCTCCACTTT CASFTTGSPLHF
NA NA TRBJ2-5 TRBV5-6 TGTGCCAGCAGCTTGGAGCTAAGACAAGAGACCCAGTACTTC CASSLELRQETQYF
NA NA TRBJ1-5 TRBV19 TGTGCCAGTAGCCTGGCCCCATCCGGGGCCCAGCATTTT CASSLAPSGAQHF
NA NA TRBJ2-2 TRBV7-3 TGTGCCAGCAGCCCAGGACAGTACACCGGGGAGCTGTTTTTT CASSPGQYTGELFF
TRBD2 NA TRBJ2-3 TRBV7-2 TGTGCCAGCAGCTCTAGCGGGGGGGCAGCAGATACGCAGTATTTT CASSSSGGAADTQYF
TRBD1 NA TRBJ1-2 TRBV18 TGTGCCAGCTCACCCGACAGGGGAAGTGGCTACACCTTC CASSPDRGSGYTF